A single sample is the source of the 28 T cell receptor beta chains below, sequenced in a study of T cell repertoires in cytomegalovirus infection. These receptors have no identified antigens. MiXCR, applied by TCRdb to the reads, yields one record per CDR3 protein. This sample has just under 500,000 distinct CDR3 sequences, with about 33% found just once. Specimen: cultured PBMCs, collected from culture after CMV antigen stimulation. All receptors derive from a human donor in good health (CMV status not recorded). Some clones in this sample may be carry-over from other donors' samples.

The CDR3 nucleotides are TGTGCCAGCAGCTTACTGATGACAGTTTATACCCCCTACTACGAGCAGTACTTC. Its translation is CASSLLMTVYTPYYEQYF. This rearrangement joins TRBV7-2 to TRBJ2-7; D perhaps matches TRBD1 (5 bases). The CDR3 extends over 18 amino acids. Trimming cost V 2 bases and J 3 bases, with 23 bases left between them. The germline CDR1 and CDR2 sequences are SGHTA and FQGNSA.

There are a few counts of this clonotype. This chain uses TRBV2 with TRBJ2-3; 10 bases are a match to TRBD2. Germline V gene data show CDR1 as SNHLY and CDR2 as FYNNEI. The CDR3 is 15 amino acids. With V trimmed by 6 bases and J by 7 bases, 10 bases remained unmatched. CDR3 loop: CASRSTSGAPNTQYF. The CDR3 nucleotides read TGTGCCAGCAGATCCACTAGCGGGGCCCCCAATACGCAGTATTTT.

This rearrangement joins TRBV7-2 to TRBJ1-2; D gene unclear. Trimming took 7 bases from V and 5 from J, leaving 14 bases between them. Germline V lookup: CDR1 SGHTA, CDR2 FQGNSA. The CDR3 sequence is 13 residues long. The chain's CDR3 is CASTEEIVYGYTF. As DNA, the CDR3 is TGTGCCAGCACGGAGGAAATCGTTTATGGCTACACCTTC.

This clonotype was counted only a few times. The chain couples TRBV12-3 or TRBV12-4 to TRBJ2-5; 11 nucleotides line up with TRBD2. The V and J ends lost 6 bases and 4 bases, in that order; junction bases with no gene match: 7. CDR3 length equals 15 residues. Written as DNA, the CDR3 is TGTGCCAGCAGACAACTAGCGGGAGTTGGAGAGACCCAGTACTTC. Protein sequence: CASRQLAGVGETQYF.

This clonotype appeared a few times. The chain combines TRBV20-1 with TRBJ2-4; tentative D call: TRBD1 (5 bases). The germline CDR1 and CDR2 sequences are DFQATT and SNEGSKA (reference sequence). The germline V and J ends were trimmed by 7 bases and 6 bases, with 16 bases remaining between them. The CDR3 totals 13 residues. CDR3 in amino acids: CSVGRWVGNIQYF. CDR3 nucleotides: TGCAGTGTGGGGCGGTGGGTTGGAAACATTCAGTACTTC.

This clonotype was counted a few times. V gene TRBV7-2 combines with J gene TRBJ2-1, with unresolved D. V gave up 3 bases and J gave up 5 bases, with 5 bases separating them. Per germline, CDR1 SGHTA and CDR2 FQGNSA. The CDR3 is 12 residues long. CDR3 sequence (DNA): TGTGCCAGCAGCTTTTACAACAATGAGCAGTTCTTC. Translation gives CASSFYNNEQFF.

V and J are TRBV7-2 and TRBJ2-7; tentatively, D is TRBD2 (5 bases). This CDR3 contains 13 residues. In germline, CDR1 is SGHTA, CDR2 FQGNSA. Trimming shortened V by 5 bases and J by 4 bases, and 12 bases separated the two germline ends. The CDR3 here is CASSPPSGYEQYF. In nucleotides, the CDR3 is TGTGCCAGCAGCCCGCCTTCGGGGTACGAGCAGTACTTC. Full variable domain (outside the CDR3, taken from reference TRBV7-2 and TRBJ2-7): GAGVSQSPSNKVTEKGKDVELRCDPISGHTALYWYRQSLGQGLEFLIYFQGNSAPDKSGLPSDRFSAERTGGSVSTLTIQRTQQEDSAVYLCASSPPSGYEQYFGPGTRLTVT.

This clonotype was recorded at least ten times. The genes are TRBV7-2 and TRBJ2-2, with 7 bases identical to TRBD1. The CDR3 is made up of 18 amino acids. J lost 1 base, V lost 5 bases, and 13 bases had no gene match. Germline V gives CDR1 SGHTA, CDR2 FQGNSA. CDR3 sequence: CASSRRWTGARNTGELFF. In DNA, the CDR3 is TGTGCCAGCAGCCGACGCTGGACAGGAGCTAGGAACACCGGGGAGCTGTTTTTT.

The chain carries TRBV19 and TRBJ2-1, with 9 bases fitting TRBD2. The V segment lost 6 bases and the J segment 7 bases; nucleotides outside the gene matches: 10. The CDR3 loop spans 15 amino acids. The germline V gene has CDR1 LNHDA and CDR2 SQIVND (reference sequence). This CDR3 is CASRIGGSGRNEQFF. In DNA form, the CDR3 reads TGTGCCAGTAGAATCGGAGGTAGCGGGAGAAATGAGCAGTTCTTC. The variable domain in full, with the rest retrieved from reference TRBV19 and TRBJ2-1, is DGGITQSPKYLFRKEGQNVTLSCEQNLNHDAMYWYRQDPGQGLRLIYYSQIVNDFQKGDIAEGYSVSREKKESFPLTVTSAQKNPTAFYLCASRIGGSGRNEQFFGPGTRLTVL.

In this sample, this clonotype turned up a few times. The J gene is TRBJ2-7, the V gene TRBV7-6; 10 bases match TRBD2. This CDR3 contains 14 residues. V dropped 6 bases and J dropped 2; count of bases not matched to a gene: 4. CDR1 is SGHVS and CDR2 is FNYEAQ in the germline V gene. The CDR3 loop is CASSRAGGPYEQYV. The CDR3 DNA sequence: TGTGCCAGCAGTCGAGCGGGAGGGCCCTACGAGCAGTACGTC.

Note on this clonotype: A much larger clone lies a single base off, so this may be a read error. The chain couples TRBV7-2 to TRBJ1-4; 7 bases map to TRBD1. The CDR3 is 14 amino acids. Germline V CDR1 and CDR2: SGHTA, FQGNSA. CDR3 loop: CASRLDRANGKLFF. The CDR3 region has the DNA TGTGCCAGCCGCCTCGACAGGGCTAATGGAAAACTGTTTTTT.

The chain is built from TRBV12-3 or TRBV12-4 and TRBJ2-7; D perhaps matches TRBD2 (6 bases). The CDR3 spans 14 residues. Deletions cut 6 bases from V and 5 bases from J, with 17 bases between. CDR3 residues: CASSRGGGTNEQYF. CDR3 nucleotides: TGTGCCAGCAGCCGCGGCGGAGGGACCAACGAGCAGTACTTC.

The chain recombines TRBV7-3 with TRBJ2-1; D might be TRBD1 or TRBD2, each matching 6 bases. Trimming pared 8 bases from V and 9 bases from J, leaving 14 bases between. CDR3 size: 12 residues. Germline CDR1 SGHTA, CDR2 FQGTGA. The CDR3 DNA follows: TGTGCCAGCTCGGGGGCCCGTGGTGAGCAGTTCTTC. It yields the protein CASSGARGEQFF.

The rearrangement joins TRBV7-9 to TRBJ1-2; D remains ambiguous. The CDR3 totals 13 residues. The ends were cut back, 5 bases at V and 4 bases at J, with 11 bases in the middle. Looked up from germline, CDR1 is SEHNR and CDR2 is FQNEAQ (reference sequence). CDR3 sequence reads: CASSPDNSYGYTF. CDR3 coding DNA: TGTGCCAGCAGCCCAGATAACAGCTATGGCTACACCTTC. The variable domain in full, completed from reference TRBV7-9 and TRBJ1-2, reads DTGVSQNPRHKITKRGQNVTFRCDPISEHNRLYWYRQTLGQGPEFLTYFQNEAQLEKSRLLSDRFSAERPKGSFSTLEIQRTEQGDSAMYLCASSPDNSYGYTFGSGTRLTVV.

This clonotype was detected a few times. This rearrangement joins TRBV4-3 to TRBJ2-3; the match to TRBD2 covers 10 bases. Germline loops: CDR1 LGHNA, CDR2 YSLEER. CDR3 size: 17 residues. V lost 4 bases to trimming and J lost 1 base; unmatched junction nucleotides: 8. This CDR3 reads CASSRGRLAGRTDTQYF. The CDR3 DNA is TGCGCCAGCAGCCGAGGAAGACTAGCGGGCCGCACAGATACGCAGTATTTT.

The rearrangement joins TRBV28 to TRBJ2-2, with 11 nucleotides matching TRBD2. Trimming cost V 4 bases and J 4 bases; bases outside gene matches: 5. The germline gives CDR1 MDHEN, CDR2 SYDVKM. This CDR3 region has 16 residues. This chain's CDR3 is CASSYSGRAFTGELFF. The CDR3 DNA is TGTGCCAGCAGTTATAGCGGGAGGGCCTTCACCGGGGAGCTGTTTTTT.

The rearrangement links TRBV4-1 to TRBJ2-2; TRBD2 is a possible D gene (6 bases). Germline V gene sequence: CDR1 MGHRA, CDR2 YSYEKL. The CDR3 has 16 residues. V lost 3 bases and J lost 1, with 12 bases in between. CDR3 amino acids: CASSHPVGGNTGELFF. In nucleotides, the CDR3 is TGCGCCAGCAGCCACCCCGTCGGGGGGAACACCGGGGAGCTGTTTTTT.

The table lists this clonotype with a few counts. The V and J genes are TRBV28 and TRBJ2-1; a weak D match, TRBD2 (6 bases). Trimming took off 5 bases at V and 7 bases at J, with 21 bases between the two ends. CDR1 and CDR2 from the germline V gene are MDHEN and SYDVKM. The CDR3 has 16 amino acids. The CDR3 DNA sequence: TGTGCCAGCAGTATAGGGTCCGCGGCAGGGAGGAATGAGCAGTTCTTC. Its protein is CASSIGSAAGRNEQFF.

The chain is built from TRBV7-2 and TRBJ2-1; D may be TRBD2 (6 bases). V was clipped by 1 base and J by 2 bases, with 15 bases between them. Germline assignment: CDR1 SGHTA and CDR2 FQGNSA. The CDR3 totals 17 residues. The CDR3 nucleotides read TGTGCCAGCAGCTTAGGGGGCGGTGGGGAGGCCTACAATGAGCAGTTCTTC. This gives the protein CASSLGGGGEAYNEQFF.

DNA for the CDR3: TGTGCCAGCAGCCCGGACTATAACAATGAGCAGTTCTTC. The encoded protein is CASSPDYNNEQFF. The chain combines TRBV7-3 with TRBJ2-1, with D possibly TRBD2 on 6 matching bases. The length of the CDR3 is 13 residues. V gave up 5 bases and J gave up 5 bases, with 10 bases separating them. Germline-derived CDR1 and CDR2 are SGHTA and FQGTGA.

The chain uses TRBV7-2 and TRBJ2-5; TRBD2 matches at 7 bases. Germline V gene sequence: CDR1 SGHTA, CDR2 FQGNSA. The CDR3 contains 15 residues. Trimming cost V 1 base and J 2 bases; bases outside gene matches: 4. CDR3 sequence: CASSLGGGSQETQYF. DNA for the CDR3: TGTGCCAGCAGCTTAGGGGGCGGGAGTCAAGAGACCCAGTACTTC.

Ten or more counts support this clonotype. V usage is TRBV5-4 and J usage is TRBJ2-3; D is ambiguous. V dropped 5 bases and J dropped 6 bases, with 10 bases sitting between them. Germline CDR1 reads SGHNT; CDR2 reads YYREEE (reference sequence). The CDR3 runs to 12 residues. CDR3 sequence reads: CASSWSRDTQYF. The CDR3 region has the DNA TGTGCCAGCAGTTGGTCCCGGGATACGCAGTATTTT.

The gene calls are TRBV10-3 and TRBJ1-2; 9 nucleotides match TRBD1. V gave up 2 bases and J gave up 4 bases; unmatched junction bases: 11. Germline V CDR1 and CDR2: ENHRY, SYGVKD. CDR3 length equals 17 residues. This CDR3 reads CAISEPAGTGLGYGYTF. The CDR3, as DNA: TGTGCCATCAGTGAGCCCGCAGGGACAGGGTTGGGCTATGGCTACACCTTC.

The chain employs TRBV5-6 and TRBJ1-4, with D unclear. The CDR3 is made up of 13 amino acids. V shed 0 bases and J shed 6 bases, with 6 bases lying between them. Germline CDR1 and CDR2: SGHDT and YYEEEE. The CDR3 region has the DNA TGTGCCAGCAGCTTGGCTACGGATGAAAAACTGTTTTTT. Translation gives CASSLATDEKLFF.

This chain's CDR3 is CASSYDGRAGDTQYF. CDR3 DNA sequence: TGTGCCAGCAGTTACGACGGGAGGGCCGGAGATACGCAGTATTTT. The rearrangement links TRBV6-8 to TRBJ2-3; 8 nucleotides line up with TRBD2. V shed 2 bases and J 5 bases; nucleotides not matched to a gene: 6. Germline V gene data show CDR1 as MNHGY and CDR2 as SAAAGT. This CDR3 contains 15 residues.

The chain couples TRBV6-2 or TRBV6-3 to TRBJ1-4; no clear D. The CDR3 covers 12 residues. Germline loops: CDR1 MNHEY, CDR2 SVGEGT. The V end was cut by 1 base, the J end by 5 bases, with 2 bases between. CDR3 in DNA: TGTGCCAGCAGTTACTGGAATGAAAAACTGTTTTTT. Its protein is CASSYWNEKLFF.

This clonotype was observed once. V and J are TRBV12-3 or TRBV12-4 and TRBJ1-6, with TRBD1 as a possible D gene (5 bases). The CDR3 is made up of 15 amino acids. Trimming took 4 bases from V and 1 from J, leaving 8 bases between them. The CDR3 DNA follows: TGTGCCAGCAGTTGGGGCCTTTCCTATAATTCACCCCTCCACTTT. It yields the protein CASSWGLSYNSPLHF.

This clonotype came up a few times. V gene TRBV7-9 combines with J gene TRBJ1-2; possible D gene TRBD1, 6 bases. The CDR3 has 16 amino acids. Deletions cut 0 bases from V and 4 bases from J, with 15 bases between. Germline loops: CDR1 SEHNR, CDR2 FQNEAQ (reference sequence). In nucleotides, the CDR3 is TGTGCCAGCAGCTTAGCGCTGGACAGACGGACCTATGGCTACACCTTC. Its protein product is CASSLALDRRTYGYTF.